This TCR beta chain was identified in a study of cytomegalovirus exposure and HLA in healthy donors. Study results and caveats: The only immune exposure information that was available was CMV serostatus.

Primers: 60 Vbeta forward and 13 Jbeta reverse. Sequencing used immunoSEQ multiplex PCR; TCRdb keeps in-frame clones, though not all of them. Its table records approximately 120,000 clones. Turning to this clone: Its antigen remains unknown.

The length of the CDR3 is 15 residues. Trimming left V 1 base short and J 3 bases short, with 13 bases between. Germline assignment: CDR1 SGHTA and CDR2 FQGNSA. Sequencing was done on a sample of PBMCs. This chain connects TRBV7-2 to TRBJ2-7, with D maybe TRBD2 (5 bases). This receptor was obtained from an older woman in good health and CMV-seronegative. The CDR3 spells CASSLELVTYYEQYF. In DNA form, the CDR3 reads TGTGCCAGCAGCTTAGAACTAGTAACCTACTACGAGCAGTACTTC.